This is a list of T cell receptor beta chains from one sample in a study of STAT5B mutations in CD4+ large granular lymphocyte leukemia. Here immunoSEQ multiplex PCR was the method, and the copy in TCRdb shows in-frame clones only, minus some. The repertoire holds fewer than 40,000 clones, with over 65% as singletons. Specimen: CD4+ T cells from blood buffy coats. These receptors originate from a human donor in good health. Both conserved end residues are part of each CDR3. Each record gives: V gene, D gene, J gene, clone size, CDR3 DNA, CDR3 protein. A D gene is named only where the DNA matches it firmly. Some rows have no size entry. The others give once, few or many, or a class for an expanded clone.

>TRBV10-3|TRBD1|TRBJ1-2|.
TGTGCCATCAGCACGCCTCAAGGGACAGAGCTACCCCCCGGCTACACCTTC
CAISTPQGTELPPGYTF
>TRBV18|.|TRBJ1-1|.
TGTGCCGTTGGGGGGGGGCTGAACACTGAAGCTTTCTTT
CAVGGGLNTEAFF
>TRBV20-1|.|TRBJ2-1|.
TGCAGTGCTAAATTCAATGAGCAGTTCTTC
CSAKFNEQFF
>TRBV4-2|TRBD2|TRBJ2-3|.
TGTGCCAGCAGCCAAGGCAATAGCGGGGGCACAGATACGCAGTATTTT
CASSQGNSGGTDTQYF
>TRBV9|.|TRBJ2-3|once
TGTGCCAGCAGCGTAGGTCAGAGGGGGAGGGCCTTTGTCACAGATACGCAGTATTTT
CASSVGQRGRAFVTDTQYF
>TRBV9|.|TRBJ2-1|.
TGTGCCAGCAGCGTAATTGGGATCGGGGGAACTGAGCAGTTCTTC
CASSVIGIGGTEQFF
>TRBV10-3|.|TRBJ1-1|.
TGTGCCATCAGTGACCAGGGGTCGGGCACTGAAGCTTTCTTT
CAISDQGSGTEAFF
>TRBV19|.|TRBJ2-2|.
TGTGCCAGTAGTATGTGGGGCTCAGGGGGGTCCGGGGAGCTGTTTTTT
CASSMWGSGGSGELFF
>TRBV7-6|TRBD2|TRBJ2-1|.
TGTGCCAGCAGGACCGGGGGGGGCTACAATGAGCAGTTCTTC
CASRTGGGYNEQFF
>TRBV5-4|TRBD1|TRBJ2-1|.
TGTGCCAGCAGCAAGGGACAGATTAGCTCCTACAATGAGCAGTTCTTC
CASSKGQISSYNEQFF
>TRBV7-3|.|TRBJ2-2|once
TGTGCCAGCTGTGCCCCCTCTGATACCGGGGAGCTGTTTTTT
CASCAPSDTGELFF
>TRBV11-2|.|TRBJ2-7|.
TGTGCCAGCAGCTTTAGTGACGTGAGCTCCTACGAGCAGTACTTC
CASSFSDVSSYEQYF
>TRBV10-3|TRBD2|TRBJ2-7|.
TGTGCCATCAGCCCAGCGACTAGCGGGAGAAGGGGGGCCTCCTACGAGCAGTACTTC
CAISPATSGRRGASYEQYF
>TRBV7-2|.|TRBJ1-1|.
TGTGCCAGCAGCTTTTCAAGGGGGAACACTGAAGCTTTCTTT
CASSFSRGNTEAFF
>TRBV28|TRBD1|TRBJ1-2|.
TGTGCCAGCAGTTTAGGACAGGGAAACTATGGCTACACCTTC
CASSLGQGNYGYTF
>TRBV18|.|TRBJ2-1|.
TGTGCCAGCTCCCCATCCAGATCCTACAATGAGCAGTTCTTC
CASSPSRSYNEQFF
>TRBV7-2|.|TRBJ1-2|.
TGTGCCAGCAGCTTAGACAGGTCCTATGGCTACACCTTC
CASSLDRSYGYTF
>TRBV5-4|.|TRBJ2-7|.
TGTGCCAGCAGCTTCGGGTCGTCGCGGTCCGAGCAGTACTTC
CASSFGSSRSEQYF
>TRBV5-1|TRBD1|TRBJ1-2|.
TGCGCCAGCAGCTCTGCAGGACAGGGGGACTATGGCTACACCTTC
CASSSAGQGDYGYTF
>TRBV15|.|TRBJ2-1|once
TGTGCCACCAGCAGAGATCTCCTCAACAATGAGCAGTTCTTC
CATSRDLLNNEQFF
>TRBV29-1|.|TRBJ2-5|.
TGCAGCGTTGAAGAGGTAGGATCTGCCGCGGAGACCCAGTACTTC
CSVEEVGSAAETQYF
>TRBV18|.|TRBJ2-1|few
TGTGCCAGCTCACCACCCACCCAGGGGCGTCGAGAGCAGTTCTTC
CASSPPTQGRREQFF
>TRBV7-8|TRBD1|TRBJ1-5|.
TGTGCCAGCAGCTTAGGCCCCTTGCAGGGGGCCCGACGGCCCCAGCATTTT
CASSLGPLQGARRPQHF
>TRBV10-3|.|TRBJ2-3|.
TGTGCCATCAAGGACAGCACAGATACGCAGTATTTT
CAIKDSTDTQYF
>TRBV12-5|.|TRBJ2-2|few
TGTGCTAGTACCTCGGGCAGTCTGAACACCGGGGAGCTGTTTTTT
CASTSGSLNTGELFF
>TRBV18|.|TRBJ1-5|once
TGTGCCAGCTCACCGCCGGGCCTCAATCAGCCCCAGCATTTT
CASSPPGLNQPQHF
>TRBV7-6|.|TRBJ2-1|few
TGTGCCAGCAGCTTATACGGGAGAGGAGGGCATGAGCAGTTCTTC
CASSLYGRGGHEQFF
>TRBV20-1|.|TRBJ1-1|.
TGCAGTGCTAGAGGGGACACTGAAGCTTTCTTT
CSARGDTEAFF
>TRBV4-3|.|TRBJ1-6|.
TGCGCCAGCAGCCATTCTAGGACGGCCCTCGATTCACCCCTCCACTTT
CASSHSRTALDSPLHF
>TRBV7-8|TRBD1|TRBJ1-1|.
TGTGCCAGCAGCTGGGGACAGATGAACACTGAAGCTTTCTTT
CASSWGQMNTEAFF